The rows below give T cell receptor beta chains drawn from one sample of a study of CD8+ T cells in alopecia areata. TCRdb's copy holds only in-frame clones and misses some; the assay was immunoSEQ multiplex PCR. Of roughly 200,000 clones listed, roughly 60% are singletons. Sequenced material: CD4+ T cells sorted from blood, taken at week 0. The receptors come from a human donor with alopecia areata. CDR3s include the opening cysteine and the closing phenylalanine or tryptophan.

v_gene	j_gene	CDR3aa
TRBV30	TRBJ2-7	CAWSPQGQPYEQYF
TRBV2	TRBJ2-3	CASSTGRPDTQYF
TRBV2	TRBJ2-3	CATAGLANTDTQYF
TRBV25-1	TRBJ1-3	CASSGRAGTSSGNTIYF
TRBV4-3	TRBJ2-1	CASSQNRGRGLGQFF
TRBV27	TRBJ1-2	CASRDSNYGYTF
TRBV6-5	TRBJ1-2	CASRIRQGAIYGYTF
TRBV9	TRBJ2-1	CASSGDTNNEQFF
TRBV6-5	TRBJ1-1	CASSPSPQAEGAFF
TRBV5-4	TRBJ2-7	CASSPGLAGLSYEQYF
TRBV4-3	TRBJ1-2	CASSQDRYGRTNYGYTF
TRBV5-1	TRBJ1-1	CASTIDTMNTEAFF
TRBV4-3	TRBJ1-1	CASSQRESEAENTEAFF
TRBV5-1	TRBJ1-2	CASSLQGTANYGYTF
TRBV25-1	TRBJ2-3	CASVGQSTDTQYF
TRBV9	TRBJ1-5	CASSVAATGNQPQHF
TRBV9	TRBJ1-2	CASSPRTGGGYGYTF
TRBV6-1	TRBJ1-1	CASSEPTDGTEAFF
TRBV14	TRBJ2-3	CASSQRTGFTVTQYF
TRBV29-1	TRBJ2-5	CSVEDGTRSTQYF